This TCR beta chain is drawn from a study of Graves' ophthalmopathy and Graves' hyperthyroidism. The TCR beta CDR3 regions underwent amplification from RNA transcripts. The workflow started with a first-round RT-PCR run with HTBI primers and then moved on to a second-round multiplex PCR. Using its own MiXCR run on the multiplex PCR reads, TCRdb lists one record per CDR3 protein. The sample contains hundreds of thousands of distinct CDR3 sequences, roughly 50% of which appear only once. This CDR3 comprises 16 residues. Trimming took 3 bases from V and 0 from J, leaving 9 bases between them. Germline CDR1 SGHTA, CDR2 FQGNSA.

The chain carries TRBV7-2 and TRBJ2-6, with no clear D. The specimen sequenced was peripheral blood. The sequence derives from an adult man with Graves' ophthalmopathy. The CDR3 coding sequence is TGTGCCAGCAGCTTCGGAAGTGACTCTGGGGCCAACGTCCTGACTTTC. As protein: CASSFGSDSGANVLTF. Full variable domain (rest looked up from reference TRBV7-2 and TRBJ2-6): GAGVSQSPSNKVTEKGKDVELRCDPISGHTALYWYRQSLGQGLEFLIYFQGNSAPDKSGLPSDRFSAERTGGSVSTLTIQRTQQEDSAVYLCASSFGSDSGANVLTFGAGSRLTVL.